The rows below give T cell receptor beta chains drawn from one sample of a study of shared clonotypes between healthy human individuals. Assay: immunoSEQ multiplex PCR; the TCRdb copy retains only in-frame clones and omits some. The table records approximately 110,000 clones, about 72% of them present only once. The sequenced sample was memory CD8+ T cells sorted from blood. All receptors derive from a woman under 40 in good health. Both conserved end residues are part of each CDR3. The order of the fields is clone size, D gene, V gene, J gene, CDR3 protein, CDR3 DNA. A D gene is named only where the DNA matches it firmly. Not all rows give a size; the values are once, few, many and, for expanded clones, a class.

clone size: few; D gene: TRBD1; V gene: TRBV25-1; J gene: TRBJ2-7; CDR3 protein: CASSGSGQGMTYEQYF; CDR3 DNA: TGTGCCAGCAGTGGGTCCGGACAGGGGATGACCTACGAGCAGTACTTC
clone size: once; D gene: TRBD2; V gene: TRBV2; J gene: TRBJ2-7; CDR3 protein: CATSGTSDTSYEQYF; CDR3 DNA: TGTGCCACATCCGGGACTAGCGACACTTCCTACGAGCAGTACTTC
clone size: few; D gene: .; V gene: TRBV25-1; J gene: TRBJ2-7; CDR3 protein: CASSDLRIHEQYF; CDR3 DNA: TGTGCCAGCAGTGATTTACGGATCCACGAGCAGTACTTC
clone size: .; D gene: .; V gene: TRBV2; J gene: TRBJ2-2; CDR3 protein: CASRPQNTGELFF; CDR3 DNA: TGTGCCAGCAGACCACAGAACACCGGGGAGCTGTTTTTT
clone size: .; D gene: TRBD1; V gene: TRBV18; J gene: TRBJ2-7; CDR3 protein: CASSPRQGTYEQYF; CDR3 DNA: TGTGCCAGCTCACCAAGACAGGGAACCTACGAGCAGTACTTC
clone size: .; D gene: .; V gene: TRBV5-4; J gene: TRBJ1-6; CDR3 protein: CASSLEGSPLHF; CDR3 DNA: TGTGCCAGCAGCTTGGAGGGTTCACCCCTCCACTTT
clone size: .; D gene: .; V gene: TRBV28; J gene: TRBJ1-2; CDR3 protein: CASSLSEQGGGGYTF; CDR3 DNA: TGTGCCAGCAGTTTATCGGAACAGGGCGGCGGCGGCTACACCTTC
clone size: few; D gene: .; V gene: TRBV6-1; J gene: TRBJ1-1; CDR3 protein: CASSSGPEGTEAFF; CDR3 DNA: TGTGCCAGCAGTTCTGGGCCGGAGGGAACTGAAGCTTTCTTT
clone size: .; D gene: TRBD1; V gene: TRBV7-8; J gene: TRBJ1-3; CDR3 protein: CASSFPSAEGQLLSGNTIYF; CDR3 DNA: TGTGCCAGCAGCTTCCCCTCAGCCGAGGGACAGCTTTTGTCTGGAAACACCATATATTTT
clone size: few; D gene: TRBD2; V gene: TRBV25-1; J gene: TRBJ2-1; CDR3 protein: CASSDGGSGRPTNEQFF; CDR3 DNA: TGTGCCAGCAGCGATGGGGGGAGCGGGAGACCAACAAATGAGCAGTTCTTC
clone size: few; D gene: .; V gene: TRBV29-1; J gene: TRBJ2-5; CDR3 protein: CSVWGGGTVSSGETQYF; CDR3 DNA: TGCAGCGTTTGGGGAGGTGGGACAGTCTCTTCCGGGGAGACCCAGTACTTC
clone size: .; D gene: .; V gene: TRBV18; J gene: TRBJ2-5; CDR3 protein: CASSPPNYQETQYF; CDR3 DNA: TGTGCCAGCTCACCACCGAACTACCAAGAGACCCAGTACTTC
clone size: .; D gene: .; V gene: TRBV27; J gene: TRBJ2-7; CDR3 protein: CASSLSFMAEQYF; CDR3 DNA: TGTGCCAGCAGTTTAAGTTTCATGGCCGAGCAGTACTTC
clone size: .; D gene: .; V gene: TRBV4-1; J gene: TRBJ2-5; CDR3 protein: CASSPQEVGETQYF; CDR3 DNA: TGCGCCAGCAGCCCTCAGGAAGTTGGAGAGACCCAGTACTTC
clone size: .; D gene: TRBD2; V gene: TRBV4-1; J gene: TRBJ2-7; CDR3 protein: CASSYGTSGDYEQYF; CDR3 DNA: TGCGCCAGCAGCTACGGGACTAGCGGGGACTACGAGCAGTACTTC
clone size: once; D gene: .; V gene: TRBV19; J gene: TRBJ2-1; CDR3 protein: CASSYGVWGNLNEQFF; CDR3 DNA: TGTGCCAGTAGTTACGGGGTGTGGGGGAACCTCAATGAGCAGTTCTTC
clone size: .; D gene: .; V gene: TRBV25-1; J gene: TRBJ2-2; CDR3 protein: CASSDPRGGAGELFF; CDR3 DNA: TGTGCCAGCAGTGACCCGCGCGGAGGCGCCGGGGAGCTGTTTTTT
clone size: .; D gene: .; V gene: TRBV5-4; J gene: TRBJ2-1; CDR3 protein: CATTGRYNEQFF; CDR3 DNA: TGTGCCACCACCGGCCGGTACAATGAGCAGTTCTTC
clone size: .; D gene: .; V gene: TRBV2; J gene: TRBJ2-7; CDR3 protein: CASSEELGQQYF; CDR3 DNA: TGTGCCAGCAGTGAGGAGTTGGGTCAGCAGTACTTC
clone size: few; D gene: .; V gene: TRBV13; J gene: TRBJ2-7; CDR3 protein: CASSLNRAYEQYF; CDR3 DNA: TGTGCCAGCAGCTTAAATCGGGCCTACGAGCAGTACTTC
clone size: few; D gene: .; V gene: TRBV5-1; J gene: TRBJ2-3; CDR3 protein: CASSLSSGADTQYF; CDR3 DNA: TGCGCCAGCAGCTTGAGTTCGGGGGCAGATACGCAGTATTTT
clone size: once; D gene: TRBD2; V gene: TRBV7-7; J gene: TRBJ2-2; CDR3 protein: CASSLTGTTTNTGELFF; CDR3 DNA: TGTGCCAGCAGCCTCACCGGGACTACCACGAACACCGGGGAGCTGTTTTTT
clone size: .; D gene: .; V gene: TRBV14; J gene: TRBJ1-2; CDR3 protein: CASSRRGMYGYTF; CDR3 DNA: TGTGCCAGCAGCCGGAGGGGGATGTATGGCTACACCTTC
clone size: .; D gene: .; V gene: TRBV13; J gene: TRBJ2-7; CDR3 protein: CASSPSHEQYF; CDR3 DNA: TGTGCCAGCAGCCCCTCTCACGAGCAGTACTTC
clone size: .; D gene: TRBD1; V gene: TRBV6-4; J gene: TRBJ2-4; CDR3 protein: CASSDWGQAKLAKNIQYF; CDR3 DNA: TGTGCCAGCAGTGACTGGGGACAGGCGAAACTAGCCAAAAACATTCAGTACTTC
clone size: many; D gene: TRBD2; V gene: TRBV25-1; J gene: TRBJ2-5; CDR3 protein: CASSGIAGLAGGETQYF; CDR3 DNA: TGTGCCAGCAGTGGGATCGCGGGACTAGCGGGAGGAGAGACCCAGTACTTC
clone size: many; D gene: TRBD2; V gene: TRBV29-1; J gene: TRBJ2-7; CDR3 protein: CSAVPSGTRYEQYF; CDR3 DNA: TGCAGCGCTGTACCTAGCGGGACCCGCTACGAGCAGTACTTC
clone size: .; D gene: TRBD1; V gene: TRBV5-1; J gene: TRBJ2-2; CDR3 protein: CASSSGTDTGELFF; CDR3 DNA: TGCGCCAGCAGTTCCGGGACAGACACCGGGGAGCTGTTTTTT
clone size: .; D gene: TRBD1; V gene: TRBV29-1; J gene: TRBJ2-7; CDR3 protein: CSVEGWTGDYGGEQYF; CDR3 DNA: TGCAGCGTTGAGGGGTGGACAGGAGACTACGGTGGGGAGCAGTACTTC
clone size: .; D gene: .; V gene: TRBV7-9; J gene: TRBJ1-4; CDR3 protein: CASSHPTAKINEKLFF; CDR3 DNA: TGTGCCAGCAGCCATCCTACAGCAAAGATCAATGAAAAACTGTTTTTT
clone size: .; D gene: TRBD2; V gene: TRBV11-3; J gene: TRBJ2-1; CDR3 protein: CASSLGGLAGDNEQFF; CDR3 DNA: TGTGCCAGCAGCTTAGGGGGACTAGCGGGAGATAATGAGCAGTTCTTC
clone size: .; D gene: TRBD1; V gene: TRBV29-1; J gene: TRBJ2-5; CDR3 protein: CSVDEVTGALVETQYF; CDR3 DNA: TGCAGCGTTGACGAAGTTACAGGGGCCCTAGTAGAGACCCAGTACTTC
clone size: .; D gene: TRBD2; V gene: TRBV25-1; J gene: TRBJ2-7; CDR3 protein: CASGAPSGSYEQYF; CDR3 DNA: TGTGCCAGCGGAGCCCCTAGCGGATCCTACGAGCAGTACTTC